One TCR beta chain is described in this entry. Its antigen is still unknown. The data were obtained in a study of T cells expressing NK-cell markers. Findings and caveats of the study: A few of the donors also had these clonotypes leading their CD3+CD56-NKG2C+ fraction. Unclear, still, was the HCMV specificity of the expanded NKG2C+ T cell clones. Of the CD8+ T cells in six or seven donors, about 1.0-7.0% belonged to dominant NKG2C+ clonotypes.

Germline V gene data show CDR1 as DFQATT and CDR2 as SNEGSKA (reference sequence). The CDR3 spans 12 residues. Researchers built TCR beta cDNA using 5'RACE template switching with UMIs. After re-calling the 5' RACE reads, TCRdb lists one entry per CDR3 protein, DNA absent. This repertoire includes about 380,000 distinct CDR3 sequences. The chain combines TRBV20-1 with TRBJ2-7. The sequenced sample was blood T cells: a sorted CD56 or NKG2C T cell subset, CD4+ or CD8+ T cells, or bulk PBMC T cells (not recorded which). This receptor was obtained from a man between 18 and 69 years old in good health. CDR3 region: CSAVYSTYEQYF.